The 14 T cell receptor beta chains reported below all come from one sample, sequenced in a study of blood T cell repertoires in COVID-19. Some clones are missing from TCRdb's copy, which holds only in-frame ones; the method was immunoSEQ multiplex PCR. Among about 73,000 clones listed, 85% to 90% were seen once. The specimen was peripheral blood. The receptors stem from a man older than 75 with acute or convalescent COVID-19.

The V gene is TRBV21-1, the J gene TRBJ2-7; the table calls TRBD2, which could not be checked here. TRBV21-1 has pseudogene status. This CDR3 spans 15 amino acids. CDR3: CASSKRTSGEYEQYF. Written as DNA, the CDR3 is TGTGCCAGCAGCAAACGTACTAGCGGGGAATACGAGCAGTACTTC.

V usage is TRBV29-1 and J usage is TRBJ2-3; D possibly corresponds to TRBD2 (6 bases). The CDR3 has 15 residues. Looked up from germline, CDR1 is SQVTM and CDR2 is ANQGSEA. The V and J ends lost 4 bases and 0 bases respectively, with 14 bases between them. CDR3 DNA: TGCAGCGTTGCTACGGGGAGCGGGAGCACAGATACGCAGTATTTT. Residues: CSVATGSGSTDTQYF.

This chain links TRBV5-1 with TRBJ1-1, with 12 bases aligning to TRBD1. The CDR3 length is 15 residues. V shed 4 bases and J 4 bases; nucleotides not matched to a gene: 5. CDR1 and CDR2 (germline): SGHRS, YFSETQ. The CDR3: CASSGDRGPGTEAFF. The CDR3 region has the DNA TGCGCCAGCAGCGGGGACAGGGGGCCTGGCACTGAAGCTTTCTTT.

The chain has TRBV15 and TRBJ2-1; D might be TRBD2 (6 bases). The germline CDR1 and CDR2 sequences are LNHNV and YYDKDF (reference sequence). This CDR3 contains 15 residues. V lost 5 bases, J lost 1 base, and 12 bases lay in between. The CDR3: CATSRRSGSYNEQFF. The CDR3 DNA follows: TGTGCCACCAGCCGAAGAAGCGGGTCCTACAATGAGCAGTTCTTC.

The chain employs TRBV11-2 and TRBJ2-3; D possibly corresponds to TRBD2 (6 bases). There are 14 residues in the CDR3. Germline-derived CDR1 and CDR2 are SGHAT and FQNNGV. Trimming removed 4 bases from V and 0 bases from J, with 8 bases in between. The chain's CDR3 is CASSWRGSTDTQYF. The CDR3 nucleotides are TGTGCCAGCAGCTGGAGGGGCAGCACAGATACGCAGTATTTT.

The chain couples TRBV7-3 to TRBJ1-1; D is possibly TRBD1 (6 bases). Germline V gene lookup returns CDR1 SGHTA and CDR2 FQGTGA. V lost 5 bases and J 1 base, leaving 8 bases between the germline ends. The CDR3 is made up of 13 amino acids. In DNA form, the CDR3 reads TGTGCCAGCAGCCTACAGGGGAACACTGAAGCTTTCTTT. Its translation is CASSLQGNTEAFF.

V usage is TRBV12-5 and J usage is TRBJ1-3; D gene unclear. Germline-derived CDR1 and CDR2 are LGHNT and FRNRAP. The CDR3 covers 12 residues. Trimming removed 8 bases from V and 4 bases from J, with 9 bases in between. DNA of the CDR3: TGTGCTAGTTCGGAGGGAGGAAACACCATATATTTT. Translated, it gives CASSEGGNTIYF.

The gene calls are TRBV11-3 and TRBJ2-3; D call uncertain. The CDR3 contains 13 residues. V was cut by 0 bases and J by 3 bases, with 4 bases left in between. Germline CDR1 is SGHNT and CDR2 is YENEEA. The CDR3 is CASSLDRTDTQYF. The CDR3, as DNA: TGTGCCAGCAGCTTAGATAGAACAGATACGCAGTATTTT.

The V call is TRBV7-9, the J call TRBJ2-2; 7 bases map to TRBD2. CDR3 length: 17 amino acids. V lost 5 bases and J lost 1; bases outside the gene matches: 10. From germline, CDR1 is SEHNR and CDR2 FQNEAQ (reference sequence). The CDR3 DNA reads as TGTGCCAGCAGCCCGGGACTATCTCTACTGAACACCGGGGAGCTGTTTTTT. It is translated as CASSPGLSLLNTGELFF.

The genes are TRBV11-2 and TRBJ1-6; D may be TRBD1 (5 bases). Deletions cut 0 bases from V and 6 bases from J, with 9 bases between. The CDR3 length is 15 residues. Germline values: CDR1 SGHAT, CDR2 FQNNGV. The CDR3 bases are TGTGCCAGCAGCTTAGAATCGGGGGGTAATTCACCCCTCCACTTT. Protein sequence: CASSLESGGNSPLHF.

The CDR3 bases are TGTGCCAGCAGCTTGGTGGCTTACGATGAAAAACTGTTTTTT. Residues: CASSLVAYDEKLFF. This chain uses TRBV5-5 with TRBJ1-4; the D is unclear. Trimming removed 0 bases from V and 6 bases from J, with 9 bases in between. This CDR3 is 14 amino acids long. CDR1 SGHKS and CDR2 YYEKEE come from the germline V gene (reference sequence).

This chain joins TRBV4-2 and TRBJ2-5, with D maybe TRBD1 (5 bases). This CDR3 comprises 15 residues. The ends were cut back, 0 bases at V and 0 bases at J, with 8 bases in the middle. CDR1 and CDR2 (germline): LGHNA, YNFKEQ. The CDR3 is CASSQEGDYQETQYF. The DNA for the CDR3 is TGTGCCAGCAGCCAAGAAGGGGATTACCAAGAGACCCAGTACTTC.

This chain connects TRBV14 to TRBJ1-1, with TRBD1 identical over 9 bases. The CDR3 contains 13 residues. Losses at the gene ends were 4 bases for V and 10 bases for J; bases not matched to a gene: 7. In germline, CDR1 is SGHDN, CDR2 FVKESK. The CDR3 DNA follows: TGTGCCAGCAGCCCGGGACAGGGTGTGCGAGCTTTCTTT. It is translated as CASSPGQGVRAFF.

The rearrangement uses TRBV13 and TRBJ1-6; D uncertain. The CDR3 has 12 residues. Germline assignment: CDR1 PRHDT and CDR2 FYEKMQ (reference sequence). The V end lost 6 bases, the J end lost 8 bases, and 8 bases lay between the germline ends. CDR3 amino acids: CASSLQDSPLHF. The CDR3, as DNA: TGTGCCAGCAGTCTCCAGGATTCACCCCTCCACTTT.